This TCR beta chain appears in the sequencing data of a study of siplizumab effects on memory and regulatory T cells. Overall study results and limits: There appeared to be greater diversity in naive T cells than in memory cells, and naive T cells seemed major contributors to the alloresponse. Proliferating clones, CD4+ or CD8+, lacked an assignable naive or memory phenotype in roughly 75-97% of cases.

The count of this clone is one. Antigen: not known. V was pared by 1 base and J by 12 bases, with 8 bases of the junction left unmatched. The germline CDR1 and CDR2 sequences are LGHNA and YNFKEQ. This CDR3 contains 14 residues. Clones were read by immunoSEQ multiplex PCR, and TCRdb kept only the in-frame ones, dropping some. The sample yields 100,000 or so clones, around 90% seen once. The rearrangement uses TRBV4-2 and TRBJ1-1; 10 bases line up with TRBD1. This sequence was found in a human donor in good health. Some clones in this sample may be carry-over from other donors' samples. The sequenced material came from CD4+ T cells sorted from blood. CDR3 region: CASSQGQGAERTFF. The CDR3 DNA reads as TGTGCCAGCAGCCAAGGACAGGGGGCGGAGAGGACTTTCTTT.